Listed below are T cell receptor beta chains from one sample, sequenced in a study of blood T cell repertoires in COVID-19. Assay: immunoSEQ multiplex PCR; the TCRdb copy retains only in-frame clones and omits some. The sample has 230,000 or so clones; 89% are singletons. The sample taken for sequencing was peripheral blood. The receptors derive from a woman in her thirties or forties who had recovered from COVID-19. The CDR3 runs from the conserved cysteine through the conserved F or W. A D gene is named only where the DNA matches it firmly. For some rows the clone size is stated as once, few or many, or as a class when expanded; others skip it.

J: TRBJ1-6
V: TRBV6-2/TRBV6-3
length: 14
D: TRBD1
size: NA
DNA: TGTGCCAGCAGCCAGGACAGGCGGAATTCACCCCTCCACTTT
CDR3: CASSQDRRNSPLHF

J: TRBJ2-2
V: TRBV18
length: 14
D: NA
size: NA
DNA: TGTGCCAGCTCACGTGAGGGTTTGACCGGGGAGCTGTTTTTT
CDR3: CASSREGLTGELFF

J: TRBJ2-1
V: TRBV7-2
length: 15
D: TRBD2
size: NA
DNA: TGTGCCAGCACCTTGGGACTAGCGGAAAACAATGAGCAGTTCTTC
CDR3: CASTLGLAENNEQFF

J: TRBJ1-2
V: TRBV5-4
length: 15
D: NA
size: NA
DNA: TGTGCCAGCAGCTTGGCTTCTGGGGGCTTCTATGGCTACACCTTC
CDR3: CASSLASGGFYGYTF

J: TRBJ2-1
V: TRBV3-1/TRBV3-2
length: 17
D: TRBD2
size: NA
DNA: TGTGCCAGCAGCCAAGACTCGCTAGCGGGCCGACGCCAGTTAGGGTTCTTC
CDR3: CASSQDSLAGRRQLGFF

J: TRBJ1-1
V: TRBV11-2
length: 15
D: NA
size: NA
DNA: TGTGCCAGCAGCTTAGGTCCGTTGCAGGACACTGAAGCTTTCTTT
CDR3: CASSLGPLQDTEAFF

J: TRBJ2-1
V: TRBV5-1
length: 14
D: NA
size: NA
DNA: TGCGCCAGCAGCTTCCTAGAATTACGAAATGAGCAGTTCTTC
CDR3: CASSFLELRNEQFF

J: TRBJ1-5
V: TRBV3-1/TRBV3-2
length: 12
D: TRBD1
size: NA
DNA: TGTGCCAGCGGACAGGAGGGTCAGCCCCAGCATTTT
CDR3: CASGQEGQPQHF

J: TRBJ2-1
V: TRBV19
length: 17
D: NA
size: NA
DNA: TGTGCCAGTAGTACCGGGGGGCGGGGACTACTGAACAATGAGCAGTTCTTC
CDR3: CASSTGGRGLLNNEQFF

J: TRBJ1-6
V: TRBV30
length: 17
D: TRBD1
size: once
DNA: TGTGCCTGGAGGGAGGACAGGGAGAGCTCCTATAATTCACCCCTCCACTTT
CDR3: CAWREDRESSYNSPLHF

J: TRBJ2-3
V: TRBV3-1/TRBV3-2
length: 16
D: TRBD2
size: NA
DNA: TGTGCCAGCAGCCAAGCCTCTAGCGGGGGGAGGGATACGCAGTATTTT
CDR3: CASSQASSGGRDTQYF

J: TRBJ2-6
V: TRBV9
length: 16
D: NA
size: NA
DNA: TGTGCCAGCAGCGTAGTTGGAGGGACTGGGGCCAACGTCCTGACTTTC
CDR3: CASSVVGGTGANVLTF

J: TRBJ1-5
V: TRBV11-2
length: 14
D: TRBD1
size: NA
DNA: TGTGCCAGCAGTACAGGGGTACGCAATCAGCCCCAGCATTTT
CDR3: CASSTGVRNQPQHF

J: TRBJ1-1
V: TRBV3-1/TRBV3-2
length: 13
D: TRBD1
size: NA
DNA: TGTGCCAGCAGCCCCGGACAGGAACAAAAAGCTTTCTTT
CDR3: CASSPGQEQKAFF

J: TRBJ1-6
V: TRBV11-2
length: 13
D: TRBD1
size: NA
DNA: TGTGCCAGCAGCGTCGACAGGGATTCACCCCTCCACTTT
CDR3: CASSVDRDSPLHF

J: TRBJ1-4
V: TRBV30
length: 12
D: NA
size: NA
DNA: TGTGCCTGGAGTGGCGGCTATGAAAAACTGTTTTTT
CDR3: CAWSGGYEKLFF

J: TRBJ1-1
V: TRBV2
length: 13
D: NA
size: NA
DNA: TGTGCCAGCAGTATCTGGGGCGGAACTGAAGCTTTCTTT
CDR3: CASSIWGGTEAFF

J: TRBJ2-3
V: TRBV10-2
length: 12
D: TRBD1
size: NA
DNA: TGCGCCAGCGAGGGGGCCGGAGATACGCAGTATTTT
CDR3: CASEGAGDTQYF

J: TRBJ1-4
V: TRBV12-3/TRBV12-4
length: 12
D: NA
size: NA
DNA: TGTGCCAGCAGTTCATTTAATGAAAAACTGTTTTTT
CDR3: CASSSFNEKLFF

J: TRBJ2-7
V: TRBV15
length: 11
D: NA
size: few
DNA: TGTGCCACCAGCAGAGACCTTGAGCAGTACTTC
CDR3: CATSRDLEQYF

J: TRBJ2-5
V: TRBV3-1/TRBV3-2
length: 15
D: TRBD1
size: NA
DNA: TGTGCCAGCAGCCCGCCCACAGGGGACCAAGAGACCCAGTACTTC
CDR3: CASSPPTGDQETQYF

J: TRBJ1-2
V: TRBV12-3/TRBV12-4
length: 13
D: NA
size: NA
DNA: TGTGCCAGCAGTCGCCGGTTGTCTTACGGCTACACCTTC
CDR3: CASSRRLSYGYTF

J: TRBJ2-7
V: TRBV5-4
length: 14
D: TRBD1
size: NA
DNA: TGTGCCAGCCACGCCGGGACAGGGGGCTACGAGCAGTACTTC
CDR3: CASHAGTGGYEQYF

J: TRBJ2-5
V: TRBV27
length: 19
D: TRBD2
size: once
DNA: TGTGCCAGCAGTTTATCGGGGACTAGCGGGGGGGCTTTAAGGGAGACCCAGTACTTC
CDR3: CASSLSGTSGGALRETQYF